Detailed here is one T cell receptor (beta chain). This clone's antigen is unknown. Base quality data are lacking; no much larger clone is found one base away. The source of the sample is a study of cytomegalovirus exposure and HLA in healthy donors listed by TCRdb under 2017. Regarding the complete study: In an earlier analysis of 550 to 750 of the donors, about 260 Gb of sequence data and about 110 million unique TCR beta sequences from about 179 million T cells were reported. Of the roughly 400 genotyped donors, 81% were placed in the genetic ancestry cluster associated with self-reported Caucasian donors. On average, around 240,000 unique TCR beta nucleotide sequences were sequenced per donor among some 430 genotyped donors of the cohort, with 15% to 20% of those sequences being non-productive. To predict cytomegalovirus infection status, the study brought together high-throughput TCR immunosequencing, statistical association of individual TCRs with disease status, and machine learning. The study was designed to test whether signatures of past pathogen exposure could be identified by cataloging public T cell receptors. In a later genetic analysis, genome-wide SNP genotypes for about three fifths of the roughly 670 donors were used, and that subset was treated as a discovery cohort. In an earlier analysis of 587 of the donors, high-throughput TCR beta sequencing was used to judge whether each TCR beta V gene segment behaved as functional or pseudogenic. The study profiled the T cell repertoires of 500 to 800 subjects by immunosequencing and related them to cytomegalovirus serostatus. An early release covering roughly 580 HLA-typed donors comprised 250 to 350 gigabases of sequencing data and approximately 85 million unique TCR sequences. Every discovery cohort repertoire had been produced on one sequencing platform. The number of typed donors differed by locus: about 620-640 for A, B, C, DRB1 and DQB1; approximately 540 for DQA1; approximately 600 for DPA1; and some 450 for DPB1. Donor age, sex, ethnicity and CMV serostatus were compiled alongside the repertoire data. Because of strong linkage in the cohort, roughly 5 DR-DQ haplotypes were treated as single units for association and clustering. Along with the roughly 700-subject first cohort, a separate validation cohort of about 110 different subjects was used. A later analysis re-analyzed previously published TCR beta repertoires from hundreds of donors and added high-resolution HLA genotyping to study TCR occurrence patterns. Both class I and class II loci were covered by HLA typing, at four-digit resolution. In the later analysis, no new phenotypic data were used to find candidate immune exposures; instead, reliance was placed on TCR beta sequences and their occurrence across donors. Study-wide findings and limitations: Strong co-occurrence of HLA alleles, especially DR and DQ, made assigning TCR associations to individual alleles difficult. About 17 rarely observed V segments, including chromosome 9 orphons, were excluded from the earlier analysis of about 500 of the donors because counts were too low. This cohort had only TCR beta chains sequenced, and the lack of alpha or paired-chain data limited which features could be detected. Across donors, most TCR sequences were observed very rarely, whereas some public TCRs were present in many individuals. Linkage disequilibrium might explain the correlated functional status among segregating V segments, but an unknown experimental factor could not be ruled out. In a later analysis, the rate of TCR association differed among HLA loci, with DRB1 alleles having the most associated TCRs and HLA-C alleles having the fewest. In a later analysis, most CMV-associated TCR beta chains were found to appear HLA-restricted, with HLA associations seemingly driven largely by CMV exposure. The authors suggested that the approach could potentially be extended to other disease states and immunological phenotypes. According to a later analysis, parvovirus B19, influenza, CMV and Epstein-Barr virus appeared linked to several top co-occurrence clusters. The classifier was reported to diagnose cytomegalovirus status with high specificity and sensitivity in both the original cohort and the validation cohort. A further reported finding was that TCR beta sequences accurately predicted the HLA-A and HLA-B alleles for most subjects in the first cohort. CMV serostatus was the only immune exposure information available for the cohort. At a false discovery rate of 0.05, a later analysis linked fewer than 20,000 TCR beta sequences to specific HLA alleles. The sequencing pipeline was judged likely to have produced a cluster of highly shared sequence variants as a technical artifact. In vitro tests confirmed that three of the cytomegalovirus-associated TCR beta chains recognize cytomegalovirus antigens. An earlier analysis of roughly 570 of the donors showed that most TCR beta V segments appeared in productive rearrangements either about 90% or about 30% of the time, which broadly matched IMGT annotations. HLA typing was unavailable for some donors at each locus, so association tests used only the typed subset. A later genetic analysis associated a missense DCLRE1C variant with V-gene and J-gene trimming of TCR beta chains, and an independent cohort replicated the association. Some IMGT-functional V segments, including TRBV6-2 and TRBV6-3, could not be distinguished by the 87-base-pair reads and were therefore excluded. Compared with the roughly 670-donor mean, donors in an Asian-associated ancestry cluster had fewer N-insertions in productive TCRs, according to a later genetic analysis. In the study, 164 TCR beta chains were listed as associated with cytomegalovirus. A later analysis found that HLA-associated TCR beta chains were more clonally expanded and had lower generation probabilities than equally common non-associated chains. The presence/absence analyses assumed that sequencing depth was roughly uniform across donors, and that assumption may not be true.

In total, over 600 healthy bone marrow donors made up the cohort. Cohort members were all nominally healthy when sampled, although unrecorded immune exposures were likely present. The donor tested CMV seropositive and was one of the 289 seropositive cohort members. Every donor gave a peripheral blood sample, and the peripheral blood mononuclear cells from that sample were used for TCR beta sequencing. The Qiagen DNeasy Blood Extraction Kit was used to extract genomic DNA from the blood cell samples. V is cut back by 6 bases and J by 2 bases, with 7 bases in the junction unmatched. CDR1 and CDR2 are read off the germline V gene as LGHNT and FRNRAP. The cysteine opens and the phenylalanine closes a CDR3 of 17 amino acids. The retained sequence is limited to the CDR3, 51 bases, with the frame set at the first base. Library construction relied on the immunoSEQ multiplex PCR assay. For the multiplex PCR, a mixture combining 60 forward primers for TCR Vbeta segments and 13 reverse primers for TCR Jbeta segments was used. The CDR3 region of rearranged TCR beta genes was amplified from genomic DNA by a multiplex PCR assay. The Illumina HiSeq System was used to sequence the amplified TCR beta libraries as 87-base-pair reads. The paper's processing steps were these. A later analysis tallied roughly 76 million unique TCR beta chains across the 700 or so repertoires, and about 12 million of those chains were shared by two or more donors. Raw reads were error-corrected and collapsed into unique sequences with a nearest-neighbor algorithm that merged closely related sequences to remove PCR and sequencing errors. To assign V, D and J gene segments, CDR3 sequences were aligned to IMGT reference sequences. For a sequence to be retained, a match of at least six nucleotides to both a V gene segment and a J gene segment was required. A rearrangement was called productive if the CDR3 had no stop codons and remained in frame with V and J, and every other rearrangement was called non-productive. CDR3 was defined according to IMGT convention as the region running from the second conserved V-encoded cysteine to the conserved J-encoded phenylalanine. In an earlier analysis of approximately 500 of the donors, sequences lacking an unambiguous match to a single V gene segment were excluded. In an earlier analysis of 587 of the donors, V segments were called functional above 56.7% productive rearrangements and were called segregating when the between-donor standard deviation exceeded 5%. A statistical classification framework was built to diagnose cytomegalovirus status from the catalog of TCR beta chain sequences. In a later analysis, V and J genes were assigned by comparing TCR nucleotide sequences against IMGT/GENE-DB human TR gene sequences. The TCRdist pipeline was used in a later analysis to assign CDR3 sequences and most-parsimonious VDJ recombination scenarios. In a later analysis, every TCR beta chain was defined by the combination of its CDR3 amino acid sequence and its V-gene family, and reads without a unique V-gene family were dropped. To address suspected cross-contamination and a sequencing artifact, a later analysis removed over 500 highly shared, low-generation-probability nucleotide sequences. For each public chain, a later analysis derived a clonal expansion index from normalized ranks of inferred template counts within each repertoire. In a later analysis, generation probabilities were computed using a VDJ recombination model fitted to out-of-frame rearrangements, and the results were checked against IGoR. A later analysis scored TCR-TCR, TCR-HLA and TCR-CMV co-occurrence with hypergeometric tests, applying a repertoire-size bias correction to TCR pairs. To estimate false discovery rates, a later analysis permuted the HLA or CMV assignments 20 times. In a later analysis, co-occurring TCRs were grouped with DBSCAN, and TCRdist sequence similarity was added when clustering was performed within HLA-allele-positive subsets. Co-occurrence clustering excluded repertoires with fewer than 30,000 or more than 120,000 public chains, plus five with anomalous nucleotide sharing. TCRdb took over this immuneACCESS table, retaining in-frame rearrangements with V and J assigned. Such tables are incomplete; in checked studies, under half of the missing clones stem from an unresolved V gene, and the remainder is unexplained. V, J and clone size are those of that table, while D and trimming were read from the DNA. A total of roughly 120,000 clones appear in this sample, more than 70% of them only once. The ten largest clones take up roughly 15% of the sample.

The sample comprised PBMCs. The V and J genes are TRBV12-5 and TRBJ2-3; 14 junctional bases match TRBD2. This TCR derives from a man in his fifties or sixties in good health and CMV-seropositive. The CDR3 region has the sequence CASGPTGLAGDTDTQYF. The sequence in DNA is TGTGCTAGTGGCCCGACGGGACTAGCGGGGGACACAGATACGCAGTATTTT.